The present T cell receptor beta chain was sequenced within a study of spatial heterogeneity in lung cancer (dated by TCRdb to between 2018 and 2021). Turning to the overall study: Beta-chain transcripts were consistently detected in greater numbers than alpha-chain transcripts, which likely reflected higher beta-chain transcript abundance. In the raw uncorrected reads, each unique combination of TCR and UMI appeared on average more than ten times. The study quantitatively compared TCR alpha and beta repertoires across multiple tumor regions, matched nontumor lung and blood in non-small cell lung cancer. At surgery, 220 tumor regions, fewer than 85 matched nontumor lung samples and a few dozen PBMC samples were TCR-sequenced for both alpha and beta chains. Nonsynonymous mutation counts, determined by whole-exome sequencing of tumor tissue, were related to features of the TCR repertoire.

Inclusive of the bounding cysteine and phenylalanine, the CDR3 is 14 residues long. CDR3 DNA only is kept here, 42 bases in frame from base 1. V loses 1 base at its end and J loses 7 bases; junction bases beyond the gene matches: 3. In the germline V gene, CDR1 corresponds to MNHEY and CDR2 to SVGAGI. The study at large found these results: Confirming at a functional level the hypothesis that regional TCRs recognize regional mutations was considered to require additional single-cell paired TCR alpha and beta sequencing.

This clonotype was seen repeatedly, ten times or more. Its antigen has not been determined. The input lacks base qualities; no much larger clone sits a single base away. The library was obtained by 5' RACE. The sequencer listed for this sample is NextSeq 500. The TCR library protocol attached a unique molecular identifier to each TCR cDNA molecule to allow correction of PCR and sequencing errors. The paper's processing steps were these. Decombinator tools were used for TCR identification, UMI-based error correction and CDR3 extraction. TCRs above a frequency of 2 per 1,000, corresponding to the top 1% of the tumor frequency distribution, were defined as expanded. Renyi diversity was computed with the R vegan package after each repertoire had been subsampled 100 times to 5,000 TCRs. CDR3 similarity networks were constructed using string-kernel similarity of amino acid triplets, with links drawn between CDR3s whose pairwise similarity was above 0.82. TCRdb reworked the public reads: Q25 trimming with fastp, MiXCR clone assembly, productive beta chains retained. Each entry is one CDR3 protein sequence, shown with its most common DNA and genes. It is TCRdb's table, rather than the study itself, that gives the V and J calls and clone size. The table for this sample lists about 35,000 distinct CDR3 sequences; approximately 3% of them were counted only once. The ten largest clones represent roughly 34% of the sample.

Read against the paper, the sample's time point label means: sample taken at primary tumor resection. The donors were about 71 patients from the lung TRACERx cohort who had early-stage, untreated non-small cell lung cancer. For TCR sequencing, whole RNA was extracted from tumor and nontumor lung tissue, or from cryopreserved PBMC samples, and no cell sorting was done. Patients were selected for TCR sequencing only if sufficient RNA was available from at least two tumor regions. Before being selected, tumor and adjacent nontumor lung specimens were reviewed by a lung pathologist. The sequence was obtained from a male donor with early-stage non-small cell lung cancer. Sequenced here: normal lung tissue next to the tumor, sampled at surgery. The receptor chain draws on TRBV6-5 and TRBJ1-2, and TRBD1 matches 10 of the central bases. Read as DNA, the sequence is TGTGCCAGCAGTTACTTTGGACAGGGGGGTGGCTACACCTTC. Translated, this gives CASSYFGQGGGYTF.